The present T cell receptor (beta chain) was sequenced within a study of control samples from healthy donors and cancer patients. The CDR3 length is 17 residues. CDR1 and CDR2 from the germline V gene are SGHVS and FQNEAQ. V lost 3 bases and J lost 5; bases outside the gene matches: 5. Libraries were prepared by immunoSEQ multiplex PCR; TCRdb keeps only in-frame clonotypes and omits some of them. The data contain some 120,000 clones, about 88% of them singletons. The chain employs TRBV7-8 and TRBJ2-1; 15 nucleotides line up with TRBD2. The sequenced sample consisted of blood. The sequence derives from a woman in her 70s in good health. Here the CDR3 reads CASSLVGLAGGNNEQFF. DNA for the CDR3: TGTGCCAGCAGCTTGGTTGGACTAGCGGGGGGGAACAATGAGCAGTTCTTC.